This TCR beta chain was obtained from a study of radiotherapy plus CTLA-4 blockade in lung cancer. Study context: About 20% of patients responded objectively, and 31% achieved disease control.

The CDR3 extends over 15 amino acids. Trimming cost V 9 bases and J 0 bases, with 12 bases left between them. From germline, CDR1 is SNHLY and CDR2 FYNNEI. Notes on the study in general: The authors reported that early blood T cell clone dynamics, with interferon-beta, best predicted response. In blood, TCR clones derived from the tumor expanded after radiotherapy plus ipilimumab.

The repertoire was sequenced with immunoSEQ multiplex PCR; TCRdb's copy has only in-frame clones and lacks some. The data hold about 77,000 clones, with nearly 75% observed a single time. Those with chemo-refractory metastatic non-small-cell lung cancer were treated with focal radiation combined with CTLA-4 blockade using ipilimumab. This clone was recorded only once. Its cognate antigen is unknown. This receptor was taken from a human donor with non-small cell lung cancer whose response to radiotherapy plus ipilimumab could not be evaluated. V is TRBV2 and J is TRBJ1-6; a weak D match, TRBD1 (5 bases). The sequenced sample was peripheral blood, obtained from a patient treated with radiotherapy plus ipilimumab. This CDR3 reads CASMTDSSYNSPLHF. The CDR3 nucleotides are TGTGCCAGTATGACAGATAGCTCCTATAATTCACCCCTCCACTTT.